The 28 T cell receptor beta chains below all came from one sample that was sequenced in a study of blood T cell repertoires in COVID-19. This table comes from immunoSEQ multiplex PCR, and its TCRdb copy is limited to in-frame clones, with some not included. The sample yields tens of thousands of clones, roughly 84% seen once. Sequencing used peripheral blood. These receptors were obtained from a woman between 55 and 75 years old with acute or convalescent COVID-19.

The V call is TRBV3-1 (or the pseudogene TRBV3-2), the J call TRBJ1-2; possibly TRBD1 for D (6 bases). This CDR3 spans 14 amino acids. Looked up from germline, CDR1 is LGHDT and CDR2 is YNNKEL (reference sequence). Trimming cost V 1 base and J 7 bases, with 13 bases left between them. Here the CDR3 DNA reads TGTGCCAGCAGCCAAGCGGGGGGCGCCGGTGGCTACACCTTC. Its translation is CASSQAGGAGGYTF.

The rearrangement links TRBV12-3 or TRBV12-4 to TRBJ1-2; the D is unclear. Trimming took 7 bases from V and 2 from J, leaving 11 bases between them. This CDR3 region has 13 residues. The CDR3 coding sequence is TGTGCCAGCACCCTGACTGAGAACTATGGCTACACCTTC. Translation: CASTLTENYGYTF.

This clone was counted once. The CDR3 bases are TGTGCCAGTAGTGGTATAGCACCTAACAGGGGAACCACTGAAGCTTTCTTT. Its protein is CASSGIAPNRGTTEAFF. The V and J genes are TRBV19 and TRBJ1-1; 7 bases fit TRBD1. J was trimmed by 4 bases and V by 5 bases; bases with no gene match: 16. The CDR3 spans 17 residues. Per germline, CDR1 LNHDA and CDR2 SQIVND (reference sequence).

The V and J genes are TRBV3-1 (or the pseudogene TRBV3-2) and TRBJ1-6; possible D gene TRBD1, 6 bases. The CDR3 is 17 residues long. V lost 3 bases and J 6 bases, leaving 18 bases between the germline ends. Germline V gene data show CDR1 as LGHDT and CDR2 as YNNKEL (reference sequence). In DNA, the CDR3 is TGTGCCAGCAGCCATCGTGGCGGGGGACACACTAATTCACCCCTCCACTTT. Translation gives CASSHRGGGHTNSPLHF.

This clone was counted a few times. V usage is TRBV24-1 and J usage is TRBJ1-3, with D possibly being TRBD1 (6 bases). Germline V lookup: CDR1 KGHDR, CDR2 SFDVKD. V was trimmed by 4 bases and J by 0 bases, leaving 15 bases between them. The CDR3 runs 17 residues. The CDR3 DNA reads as TGTGCCACCAGTGACCCGAGGGACACCAACTCTGGAAACACCATATATTTT. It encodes CATSDPRDTNSGNTIYF.

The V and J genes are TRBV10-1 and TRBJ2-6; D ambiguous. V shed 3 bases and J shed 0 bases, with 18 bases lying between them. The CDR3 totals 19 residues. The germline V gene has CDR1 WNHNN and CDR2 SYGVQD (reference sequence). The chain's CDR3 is CASSDPGPAKISGANVLTF. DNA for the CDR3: TGCGCCAGCAGTGACCCTGGGCCAGCCAAAATCTCTGGGGCCAACGTCCTGACTTTC.

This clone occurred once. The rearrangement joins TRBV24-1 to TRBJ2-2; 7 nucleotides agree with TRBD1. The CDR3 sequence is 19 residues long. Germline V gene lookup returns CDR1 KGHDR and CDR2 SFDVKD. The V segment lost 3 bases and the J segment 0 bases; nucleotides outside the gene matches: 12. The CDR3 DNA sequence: TGTGCCACCAGTGATCTAGCCGGGACAGCTGATTCGAACACCGGGGAGCTGTTTTTT. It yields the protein CATSDLAGTADSNTGELFF.

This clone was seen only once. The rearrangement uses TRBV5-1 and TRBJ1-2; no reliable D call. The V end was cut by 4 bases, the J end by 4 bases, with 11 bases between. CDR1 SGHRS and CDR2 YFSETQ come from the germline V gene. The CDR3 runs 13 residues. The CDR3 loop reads CASSTGLPYGYTF. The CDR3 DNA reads TGCGCCAGCAGCACCGGACTGCCCTATGGCTACACCTTC. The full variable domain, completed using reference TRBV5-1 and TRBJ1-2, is KAGVTQTPRYLIKTRGQQVTLSCSPISGHRSVSWYQQTPGQGLQFLFEYFSETQRNKGNFPGRFSGRQFSNSRSEMNVSTLELGDSALYLCASSTGLPYGYTFGSGTRLTVV.

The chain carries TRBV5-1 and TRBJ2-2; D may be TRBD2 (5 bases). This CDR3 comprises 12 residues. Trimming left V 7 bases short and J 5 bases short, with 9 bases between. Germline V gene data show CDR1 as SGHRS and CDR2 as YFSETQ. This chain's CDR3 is CASSGRTGELFF. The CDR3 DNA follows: TGCGCCAGCTCGGGGAGAACCGGGGAGCTGTTTTTT.

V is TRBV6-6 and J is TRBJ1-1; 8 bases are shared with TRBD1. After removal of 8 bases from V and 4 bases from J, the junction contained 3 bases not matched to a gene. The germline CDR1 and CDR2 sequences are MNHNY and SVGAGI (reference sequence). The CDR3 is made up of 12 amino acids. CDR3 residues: CASWQGATEAFF. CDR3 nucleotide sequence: TGTGCCAGCTGGCAGGGGGCCACTGAAGCTTTCTTT.

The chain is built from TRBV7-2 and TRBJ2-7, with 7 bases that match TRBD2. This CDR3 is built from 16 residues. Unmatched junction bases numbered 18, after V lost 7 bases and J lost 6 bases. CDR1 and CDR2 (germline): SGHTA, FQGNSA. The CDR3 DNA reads TGTGCCAGCAACCTTATCAGCGGGGCTGAAGGTAGCGAGCAGTACTTC. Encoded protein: CASNLISGAEGSEQYF.

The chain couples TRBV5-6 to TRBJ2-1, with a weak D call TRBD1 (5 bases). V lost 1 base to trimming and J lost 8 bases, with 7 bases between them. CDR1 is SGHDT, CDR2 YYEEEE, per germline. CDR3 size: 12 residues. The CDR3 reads CASSLQGYEQFF. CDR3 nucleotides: TGTGCCAGCAGCTTGCAGGGTTATGAGCAGTTCTTC.

DNA of the CDR3: TGTGCCAGCAGCTTCGGGACAGACAATCAGCCCCAGCATTTT. It is translated as CASSFGTDNQPQHF. The chain combines TRBV5-4 with TRBJ1-5; 7 bases line up with TRBD1. This CDR3 is 14 amino acids long. CDR1 and CDR2 (germline): SGHNT, YYREEE (reference sequence). J lost 3 bases, V lost 2 bases, and 2 bases had no gene match.

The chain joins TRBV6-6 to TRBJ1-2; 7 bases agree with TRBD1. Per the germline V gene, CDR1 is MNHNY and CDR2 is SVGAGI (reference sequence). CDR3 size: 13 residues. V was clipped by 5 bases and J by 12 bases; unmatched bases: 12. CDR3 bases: TGTGCCAGCAGTCAGAATCCACAGGGGAAGAACACCTTC. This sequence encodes CASSQNPQGKNTF.

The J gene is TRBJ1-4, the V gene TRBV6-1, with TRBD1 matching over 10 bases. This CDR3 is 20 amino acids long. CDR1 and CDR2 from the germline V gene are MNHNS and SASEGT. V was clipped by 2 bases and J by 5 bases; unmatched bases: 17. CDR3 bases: TGTGCCAGCAGTGAACTACACGGGACAGGGGCCTCAGCCCGGAATGAAAAACTGTTTTTT. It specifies CASSELHGTGASARNEKLFF.

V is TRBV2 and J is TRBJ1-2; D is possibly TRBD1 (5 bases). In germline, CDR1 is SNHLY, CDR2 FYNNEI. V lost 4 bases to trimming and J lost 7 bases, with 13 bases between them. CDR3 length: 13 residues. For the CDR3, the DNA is TGTGCCAGCAGTGTGACAGCGGGTGGTGGCTACACCTTC. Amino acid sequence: CASSVTAGGGYTF.

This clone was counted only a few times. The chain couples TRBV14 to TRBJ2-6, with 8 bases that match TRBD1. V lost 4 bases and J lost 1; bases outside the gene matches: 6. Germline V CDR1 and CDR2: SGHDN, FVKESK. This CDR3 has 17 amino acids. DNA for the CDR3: TGTGCCAGCAGCCGACGGACAGGGAGTTCTGGGGCCAACGTCCTGACTTTC. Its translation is CASSRRTGSSGANVLTF.

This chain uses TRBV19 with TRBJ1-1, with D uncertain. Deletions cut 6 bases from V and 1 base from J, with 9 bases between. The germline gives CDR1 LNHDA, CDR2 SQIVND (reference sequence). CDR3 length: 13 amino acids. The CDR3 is CASSTAENTEAFF. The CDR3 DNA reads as TGTGCCAGTAGCACGGCGGAGAACACTGAAGCTTTCTTT.

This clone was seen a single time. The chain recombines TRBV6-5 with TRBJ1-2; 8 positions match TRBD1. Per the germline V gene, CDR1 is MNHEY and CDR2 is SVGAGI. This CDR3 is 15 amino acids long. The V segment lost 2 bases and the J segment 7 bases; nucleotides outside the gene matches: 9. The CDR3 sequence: CASSYEGQGNFGYTF. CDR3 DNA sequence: TGTGCCAGCAGTTACGAAGGACAGGGTAATTTTGGCTACACCTTC.

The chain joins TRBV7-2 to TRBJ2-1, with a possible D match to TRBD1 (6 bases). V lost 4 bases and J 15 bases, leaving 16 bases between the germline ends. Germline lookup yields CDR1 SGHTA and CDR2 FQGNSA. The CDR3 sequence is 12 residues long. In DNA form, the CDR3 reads TGTGCCAGCAGCTCCTACGGACAGAATCTGTTCTTC. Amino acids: CASSSYGQNLFF.

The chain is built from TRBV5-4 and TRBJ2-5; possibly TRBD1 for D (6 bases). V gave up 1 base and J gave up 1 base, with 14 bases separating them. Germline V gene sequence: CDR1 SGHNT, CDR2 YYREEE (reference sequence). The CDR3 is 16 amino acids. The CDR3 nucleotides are TGTGCCAGCAGCTTGATGGGGGCACCAATCCAAGAGACCCAGTACTTC. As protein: CASSLMGAPIQETQYF.

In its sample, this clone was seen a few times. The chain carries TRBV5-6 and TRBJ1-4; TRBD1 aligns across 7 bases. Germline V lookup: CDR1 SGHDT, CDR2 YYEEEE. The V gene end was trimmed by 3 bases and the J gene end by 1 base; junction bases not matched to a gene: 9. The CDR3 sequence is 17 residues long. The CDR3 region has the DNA TGTGCCAGCAGCTCCGGTCGACAGGGTGGAACTAATGAAAAACTGTTTTTT. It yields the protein CASSSGRQGGTNEKLFF.

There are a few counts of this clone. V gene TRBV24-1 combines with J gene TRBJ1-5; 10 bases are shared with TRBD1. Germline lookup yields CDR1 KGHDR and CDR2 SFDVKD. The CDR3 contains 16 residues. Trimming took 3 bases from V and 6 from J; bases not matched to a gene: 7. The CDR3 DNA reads TGTGCCACCAGTGATCGAGGGACAGGGGTGGGTCAGCCCCAGCATTTT. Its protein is CATSDRGTGVGQPQHF.

Here the CDR3 reads CASSLSALNYGYTF. The CDR3 nucleotides are TGTGCCAGCAGTTTATCAGCACTGAACTATGGCTACACCTTC. The rearrangement joins TRBV27 to TRBJ1-2; D call uncertain. The germline V gene has CDR1 MNHEY and CDR2 SMNVEV (reference sequence). The CDR3 runs 14 residues. V dropped 0 bases and J dropped 2 bases, with 7 bases sitting between them.

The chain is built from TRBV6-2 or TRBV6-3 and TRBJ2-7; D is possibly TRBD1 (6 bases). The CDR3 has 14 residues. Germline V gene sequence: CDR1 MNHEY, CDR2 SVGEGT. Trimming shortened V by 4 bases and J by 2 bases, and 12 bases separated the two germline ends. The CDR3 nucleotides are TGTGCCAGCAGTTGGGCGACAGGACCCTACGAGCAGTACTTC. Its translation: CASSWATGPYEQYF.

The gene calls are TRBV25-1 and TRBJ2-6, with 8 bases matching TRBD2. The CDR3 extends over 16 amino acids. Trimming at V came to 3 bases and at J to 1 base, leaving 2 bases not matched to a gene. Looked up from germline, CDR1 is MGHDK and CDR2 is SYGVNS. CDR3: CASSEGGGSGANVLTF. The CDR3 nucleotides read TGTGCCAGCAGTGAGGGCGGGGGGTCTGGGGCCAACGTCCTGACTTTC.

The CDR3 protein is CASGSAGAGQETQYF. The CDR3 nucleotides read TGTGCCAGCGGCAGCGCTGGGGCCGGACAAGAGACCCAGTACTTC. The chain combines TRBV28 with TRBJ2-5, with a tentative D call TRBD1 (5 bases). V was trimmed by 8 bases and J by 2 bases, leaving 18 bases between them. The CDR3 totals 15 residues. Germline V CDR1 and CDR2: MDHEN, SYDVKM.

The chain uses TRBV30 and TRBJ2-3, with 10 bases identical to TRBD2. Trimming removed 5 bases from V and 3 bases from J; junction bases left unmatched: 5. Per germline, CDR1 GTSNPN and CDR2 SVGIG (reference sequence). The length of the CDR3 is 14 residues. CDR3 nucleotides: TGTGCCTGGGGGACTAGCGCCTTTACAGATACGCAGTATTTT. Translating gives CAWGTSAFTDTQYF.